Listed here are 28 T cell receptor beta chains from one sample, sequenced in a study of blood T cells in healthy people across ages. Then a second PCR, running roughly 7 to 11 cycles, was carried out with a sample-barcoded 5' primer and a J-beta primer mix. In TCRdb, the 5' RACE reads were re-called with MiXCR into one record per CDR3 protein. The sample has about 1.5 million distinct CDR3 sequences; under 55% are singletons. Material for sequencing was blood. Every receptor here comes from a woman between 18 and 29 years old in good health.

This chain links TRBV5-1 with TRBJ2-3; D not resolved. V dropped 4 bases and J dropped 2 bases, with 14 bases sitting between them. The CDR3 consists of 15 residues. Germline V lookup: CDR1 SGHRS, CDR2 YFSETQ. The CDR3 protein is CASSQLVVDTDTQYF. DNA for the CDR3: TGCGCCAGCAGCCAATTAGTCGTCGACACAGATACGCAGTATTTT. The entire variable domain, with the rest obtained from reference TRBV5-1 and TRBJ2-3, is as follows: KAGVTQTPRYLIKTRGQQVTLSCSPISGHRSVSWYQQTPGQGLQFLFEYFSETQRNKGNFPGRFSGRQFSNSRSEMNVSTLELGDSALYLCASSQLVVDTDTQYFGPGTRLTVL.

The chain is built from TRBV6-5 and TRBJ2-7, with 7 bases fitting TRBD1. Germline loops: CDR1 MNHEY, CDR2 SVGAGI. The V segment lost 0 bases and the J segment 2 bases; nucleotides outside the gene matches: 4. This CDR3 is 15 amino acids long. Here the CDR3 DNA reads TGTGCCAGCAGTTACTCCCCCAGGGGGACCTACGAGCAGTACTTC. It yields the protein CASSYSPRGTYEQYF.

The table lists this clonotype with many counts. The chain uses TRBV5-1 and TRBJ2-7, with 8 positions matching TRBD2. The V gene's germline CDR1 is SGHRS and CDR2 YFSETQ. V dropped 5 bases and J dropped 3; count of bases not matched to a gene: 4. CDR3 length equals 13 residues. The CDR3 here is CASRTGLGYEQYF. The CDR3, as DNA: TGCGCCAGCAGGACGGGACTAGGCTACGAGCAGTACTTC.

This clonotype was recorded at least ten times. This may come from a read error, since a much larger clone is one base off. The rearrangement links TRBV5-1 to TRBJ2-1; 10 bases map to TRBD1. J lost 7 bases, V lost 3 bases, and 1 base had no gene match. Germline CDR1 is SGHRS and CDR2 is YFSETQ. There are 13 residues in the CDR3. The CDR3: CASSWDRGNEQFF. CDR3 nucleotide sequence: TGCGCCAGCAGCTGGGACAGGGGAAATGAGCAGTTCTTC.

The chain joins TRBV7-9 to TRBJ2-3; 9 positions match TRBD1. Germline lookup yields CDR1 SEHNR and CDR2 FQNEAQ (reference sequence). J gave up 6 bases and V 5 bases, and 12 bases lay outside the gene matches. CDR3 length: 16 amino acids. In DNA form, the CDR3 reads TGTGCCAGCAGCCTCCTAGGACAGGGGATCCCGGATACGCAGTATTTT. Its translation is CASSLLGQGIPDTQYF.

The V and J genes are TRBV15 and TRBJ1-1, with D maybe TRBD1 (6 bases). V was cut by 1 base and J by 6 bases, with 15 bases left in between. In germline, CDR1 is LNHNV, CDR2 YYDKDF (reference sequence). The CDR3 loop spans 15 amino acids. Here the CDR3 DNA reads TGTGCCACCAGCAGAGTCGAGACAGGAGGATCTGAAGCTTTCTTT. This codes for CATSRVETGGSEAFF. Based on the CDR3 plus reference TRBV15 and TRBJ1-1, the full variable domain is DAMVIQNPRYQVTQFGKPVTLSCSQTLNHNVMYWYQQKSSQAPKLLFHYYDKDFNNEADTPDNFQSRRPNTSFCFLDIRSPGLGDTAMYLCATSRVETGGSEAFFGQGTRLTVV.

The gene calls are TRBV5-1 and TRBJ2-7; no definite D call. Germline V gene sequence: CDR1 SGHRS, CDR2 YFSETQ. The CDR3 loop spans 17 amino acids. V was shortened by 3 bases and J by 7 bases, with 26 bases between the two germline ends. The CDR3 DNA follows: TGCGCCAGCAGCTCCGCCGAGAGACCCCCTGCGTTGAATGAGCAGTACTTC. Translated: CASSSAERPPALNEQYF.

This chain links TRBV2 with TRBJ1-4, with D maybe TRBD1 (5 bases). V gave up 9 bases and J gave up 4 bases, with 12 bases separating them. The germline V gene encodes CDR1 SNHLY and CDR2 FYNNEI. This CDR3 is built from 13 residues. The DNA for the CDR3 is TGTGCCAGAGGACGGGACCTTAATGAAAAACTGTTTTTT. Translated: CARGRDLNEKLFF.

To note about this clonotype: The junction and the germline gene differ at one end; a read error may be behind it. The chain carries TRBV7-9 and TRBJ2-3; maybe TRBD2 (6 bases). Germline V gene data show CDR1 as SEHNR and CDR2 as FQNEAQ (reference sequence). The CDR3 covers 15 residues. The CDR3 here is CASSFYGGSTDMQYF. CDR3 DNA: TGTGCCAGCAGCTTTTACGGGGGATCAACAGATATGCAGTATTTT.

On this clonotype: One junction end does not reproduce the germline sequence, and a read error may be involved. The chain combines TRBV4-2 with TRBJ2-1; 10 bases are a match to TRBD2. This CDR3 is built from 17 residues. Germline V CDR1 and CDR2: LGHNA, YNFKEQ. The CDR3 loop is CASSQELAGEPYNGQFF. CDR3 bases: TGTGCCAGCAGCCAAGAGCTAGCGGGGGAACCCTACAATGGGCAGTTCTTC.

CDR3 coding DNA: TGTGCCAGCAGCTTAAGGGGACTAGCGGGGGCCCTCTACAATGAGCAGTACTTC. Translating it yields CASSLRGLAGALYNEQYF. The chain is built from TRBV7-8 and TRBJ2-7; 14 nucleotides align to TRBD2. Germline V gene sequence: CDR1 SGHVS, CDR2 FQNEAQ. This CDR3 region has 18 residues. Trimming at V came to 2 bases and at J to 7 bases, leaving 13 bases not matched to a gene.

This chain connects TRBV25-1 to TRBJ2-5; unclear D gene. Germline V gene lookup returns CDR1 MGHDK and CDR2 SYGVNS. Deletions cut 3 bases from V and 0 bases from J, with 5 bases between. The CDR3 is made up of 13 amino acids. Here the CDR3 reads CASSEGDQETQYF. The CDR3 coding sequence is TGTGCCAGCAGTGAGGGCGACCAAGAGACCCAGTACTTC.

In its sample, this clonotype was seen many times. V gene TRBV16 combines with J gene TRBJ2-7, with 10 bases matching TRBD1. The CDR3 runs to 15 residues. CDR1 and CDR2 (germline): KGHSY, FQNENV. V was pared by 3 bases and J by 3 bases, with 5 bases of the junction left unmatched. The CDR3 coding sequence is TGTGCCAGCAGCCAGCCCGGGACAGGGGTCTACGAGCAGTACTTC. Protein product: CASSQPGTGVYEQYF.

The J gene is TRBJ1-1, the V gene TRBV10-3; D may be TRBD1 (6 bases). Germline CDR1 ENHRY, CDR2 SYGVKD. The V end lost 2 bases, the J end lost 4 bases, and 17 bases lay between the germline ends. CDR3 length: 16 amino acids. The CDR3 is CAISEIRGRGTTEAFF. The CDR3 DNA sequence: TGTGCCATCAGTGAGATAAGGGGGAGGGGAACCACTGAAGCTTTCTTT.

The chain combines TRBV25-1 with TRBJ2-7; D is unresolved. Trimming cost V 7 bases and J 5 bases, with 15 bases left between them. The CDR3 has 13 amino acids. CDR1 is MGHDK and CDR2 is SYGVNS in the germline V gene. As DNA, the CDR3 is TGTGCCAGCAAGGCCCCGGTATCCGACGAGCAGTACTTC. This gives the protein CASKAPVSDEQYF.

This clonotype was observed a few times. The CDR3 region has the DNA TGTGCCAGCAGCAAATTAAAGCAAGAGACCCAGTACTTC. Protein product: CASSKLKQETQYF. The gene calls are TRBV7-6 and TRBJ2-5, with D unclear. The CDR3 extends over 13 amino acids. V lost 5 bases and J 2 bases, leaving 9 bases between the germline ends. Germline V lookup: CDR1 SGHVS, CDR2 FNYEAQ.

This rearrangement joins TRBV7-9 to TRBJ1-2, with TRBD1 matching over 7 bases. V was clipped by 2 bases and J by 9 bases; unmatched bases: 9. The germline V gene has CDR1 SEHNR and CDR2 FQNEAQ (reference sequence). The CDR3 loop spans 14 amino acids. The CDR3, as DNA: TGTGCCAGCAGCTTATCGAGACAGGGTGAGAGCTACACCTTC. It encodes CASSLSRQGESYTF.

In its sample, this clonotype was seen many times. This chain joins TRBV7-9 and TRBJ1-4; D is possibly TRBD1 (6 bases). CDR1 SEHNR and CDR2 FQNEAQ come from the germline V gene (reference sequence). The CDR3 is made up of 14 amino acids. The V end was cut by 5 bases, the J end by 6 bases, with 13 bases between. The CDR3 loop is CASSVGARDEKLFF. The CDR3 coding sequence is TGTGCCAGCAGCGTGGGGGCTCGTGATGAAAAACTGTTTTTT.

The chain combines TRBV27 with TRBJ1-1, with D unclear. Trimming stripped 5 bases from V and 4 bases from J, with 20 bases between. CDR1 MNHEY and CDR2 SMNVEV come from the germline V gene (reference sequence). The CDR3 sequence is 16 residues long. CDR3 sequence: CASSPLDGPWGTEAFF. The DNA for the CDR3 is TGTGCCAGCAGTCCTCTGGACGGTCCCTGGGGCACTGAAGCTTTCTTT.

J is TRBJ1-2 and V is TRBV28; D is unclear. The CDR3 is 13 residues long. Germline CDR1 MDHEN, CDR2 SYDVKM. The V end was cut by 6 bases, the J end by 0 bases, with 8 bases between. DNA for the CDR3: TGTGCCAGCAGGAAGGGAGCTAACTATGGCTACACCTTC. It specifies CASRKGANYGYTF.

The chain recombines TRBV7-9 with TRBJ2-7, with 7 bases identical to TRBD1. The CDR3 totals 15 residues. Trimming cost V 4 bases and J 2 bases; bases outside gene matches: 8. Germline-derived CDR1 and CDR2 are SEHNR and FQNEAQ (reference sequence). This CDR3 reads CASSSWDSETYEQYF. The CDR3 coding sequence is TGTGCCAGCAGCTCGTGGGACAGTGAAACCTACGAGCAGTACTTC.

This clonotype was recorded once. This chain links TRBV4-1 with TRBJ2-7; tentative D call: TRBD1 (5 bases). Germline V lookup: CDR1 MGHRA, CDR2 YSYEKL. The CDR3 covers 15 residues. The ends were cut back, 2 bases at V and 10 bases at J, with 21 bases in the middle. The CDR3 loop reads CASSQNLDSQDTQYF. CDR3 nucleotides: TGCGCCAGCAGCCAAAATCTCGACAGCCAAGACACCCAGTACTTC.

The chain uses TRBV7-9 and TRBJ1-6; no firm D call. The ends were cut back, 5 bases at V and 7 bases at J, with 15 bases in the middle. The CDR3 is 15 residues long. CDR1 is SEHNR, CDR2 FQNEAQ, per germline (reference sequence). CDR3 in amino acids: CASSRDDLGNSPLHF. In DNA, the CDR3 is TGTGCCAGCAGCCGCGATGATCTGGGCAATTCACCCCTCCACTTT.

Only a few counts were recorded for this clonotype. The chain links TRBV4-1 to TRBJ2-7; D possibly uses TRBD1 or TRBD2 (5 bases each). Germline CDR1 MGHRA, CDR2 YSYEKL. This CDR3 spans 15 amino acids. Trimming took off 1 base at V and 3 bases at J, with 13 bases between the two ends. CDR3: CASSQVSVGDYEQYF. In nucleotides, the CDR3 is TGCGCCAGCAGCCAAGTATCGGTGGGGGACTACGAGCAGTACTTC.

The chain is built from TRBV7-3 and TRBJ2-1; the D gene is possibly TRBD1 (5 bases). The tail of the sequence fits TRBJ2-7 better, so the J call may be wrong. The CDR3 runs to 16 residues. Per germline, CDR1 SGHTA and CDR2 FQGTGA. This CDR3 reads CASSPTGHSSYNEQYF. The CDR3 DNA sequence: TGTGCCAGCAGCCCGACCGGACACAGCTCCTACAATGAGCAGTACTTC.

A few counts support this clonotype. The V and J genes are TRBV6-6 and TRBJ2-4, with 7 bases that match TRBD1. V was pared by 6 bases and J by 3 bases, with 5 bases of the junction left unmatched. Germline lookup yields CDR1 MNHNY and CDR2 SVGAGI (reference sequence). This CDR3 region has 14 residues. CDR3 DNA sequence: TGTGCCAGCAGGACGGGACAGCTCAAAAACATTCAGTACTTC. This translates into CASRTGQLKNIQYF.

This chain links TRBV12-3 or TRBV12-4 with TRBJ2-1; 8 bases are a match to TRBD2. Trimming at V came to 8 bases and at J to 6 bases, leaving 12 bases not matched to a gene. CDR3 length: 15 residues. CDR3 residues: CASALVPGTSNEQFF. The CDR3 nucleotides read TGTGCCAGCGCTTTAGTCCCCGGGACTAGCAATGAGCAGTTCTTC.

The chain combines TRBV6-2 or TRBV6-3 with TRBJ2-3; 10 bases agree with TRBD2. The CDR3 is 19 amino acids. Per the germline V gene, CDR1 is MNHEY and CDR2 is SVGEGT. V gave up 5 bases and J gave up 1 base; unmatched junction bases: 15. Here the CDR3 reads CASSPRNSGGFLGTDTQYF. The DNA for the CDR3 is TGTGCCAGCAGTCCCAGGAATAGCGGGGGGTTTCTGGGCACAGATACGCAGTATTTT.